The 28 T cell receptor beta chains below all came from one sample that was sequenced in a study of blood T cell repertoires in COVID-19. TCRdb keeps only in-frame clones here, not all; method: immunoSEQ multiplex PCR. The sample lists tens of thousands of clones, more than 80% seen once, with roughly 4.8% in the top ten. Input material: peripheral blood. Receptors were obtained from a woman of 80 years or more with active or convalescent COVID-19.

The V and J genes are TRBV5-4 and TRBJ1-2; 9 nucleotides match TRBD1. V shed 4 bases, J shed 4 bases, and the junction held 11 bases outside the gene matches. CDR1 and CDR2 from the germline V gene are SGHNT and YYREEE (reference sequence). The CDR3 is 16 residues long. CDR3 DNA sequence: TGTGCCAGCAGCGACCCCACAGGGGGCGCGGGCTATGGCTACACCTTC. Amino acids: CASSDPTGGAGYGYTF.

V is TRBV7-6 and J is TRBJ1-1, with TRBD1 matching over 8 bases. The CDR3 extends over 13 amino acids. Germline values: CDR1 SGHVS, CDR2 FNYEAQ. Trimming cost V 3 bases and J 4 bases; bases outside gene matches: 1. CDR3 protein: CASSFTGGTEAFF. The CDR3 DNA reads TGTGCCAGCAGCTTTACAGGGGGCACTGAAGCTTTCTTT. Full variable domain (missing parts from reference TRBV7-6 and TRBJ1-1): GAGVSQSPRYKVTKRGQDVALRCDPISGHVSLYWYRQALGQGPEFLTYFNYEAQQDKSGLPNDRFSAERPEGSISTLTIQRTEQRDSAMYRCASSFTGGTEAFFGQGTRLTVV.

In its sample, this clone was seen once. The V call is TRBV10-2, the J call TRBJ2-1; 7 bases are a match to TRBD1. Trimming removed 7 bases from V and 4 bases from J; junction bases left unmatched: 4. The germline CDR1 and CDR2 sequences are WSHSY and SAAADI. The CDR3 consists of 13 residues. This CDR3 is CASNGDSYNEQFF. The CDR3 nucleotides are TGCGCCAGCAATGGGGACAGTTACAATGAGCAGTTCTTC.

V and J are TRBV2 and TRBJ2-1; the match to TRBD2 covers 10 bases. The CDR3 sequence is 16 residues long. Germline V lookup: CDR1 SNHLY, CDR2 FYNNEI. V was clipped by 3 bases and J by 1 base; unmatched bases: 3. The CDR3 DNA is TGTGCCAGCAGTGATGGTAGCGGGAGGTCCTACAATGAGCAGTTCTTC. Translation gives CASSDGSGRSYNEQFF.

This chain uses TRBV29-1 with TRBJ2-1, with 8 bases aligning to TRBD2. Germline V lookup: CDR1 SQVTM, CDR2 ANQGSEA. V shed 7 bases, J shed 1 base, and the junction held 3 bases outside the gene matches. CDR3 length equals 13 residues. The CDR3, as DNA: TGCAGCGGGGAGCGGGGGTCCTACAATGAGCAGTTCTTC. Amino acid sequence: CSGERGSYNEQFF.

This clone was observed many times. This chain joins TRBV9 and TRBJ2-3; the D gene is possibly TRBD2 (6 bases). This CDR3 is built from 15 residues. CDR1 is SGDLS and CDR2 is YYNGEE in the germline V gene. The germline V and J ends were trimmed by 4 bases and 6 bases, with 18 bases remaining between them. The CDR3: CASSSKTSPPDTQYF. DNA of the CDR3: TGTGCCAGCAGCTCAAAAACTAGCCCCCCCGATACGCAGTATTTT.

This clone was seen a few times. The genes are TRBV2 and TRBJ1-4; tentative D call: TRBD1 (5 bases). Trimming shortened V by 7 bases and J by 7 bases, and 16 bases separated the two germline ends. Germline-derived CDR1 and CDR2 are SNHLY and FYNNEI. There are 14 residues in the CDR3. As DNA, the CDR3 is TGTGCCAGCATAGGAGGAACCGGGGGTGAAAAACTGTTTTTT. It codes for CASIGGTGGEKLFF. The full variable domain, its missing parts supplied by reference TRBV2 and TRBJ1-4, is EPEVTQTPSHQVTQMGQEVILRCVPISNHLYFYWYRQILGQKVEFLVSFYNNEISEKSEIFDDQFSVERPDGSNFTLKIRSTKLEDSAMYFCASIGGTGGEKLFFGSGTQLSVL.

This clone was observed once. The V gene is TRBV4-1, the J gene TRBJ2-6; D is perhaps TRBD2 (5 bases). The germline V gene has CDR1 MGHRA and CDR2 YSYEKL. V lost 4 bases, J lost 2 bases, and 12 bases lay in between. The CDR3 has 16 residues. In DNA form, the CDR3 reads TGCGCCAGCAGCCGGGCAGCGGAGACTGGGGCCAACGTCCTGACTTTC. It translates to CASSRAAETGANVLTF.

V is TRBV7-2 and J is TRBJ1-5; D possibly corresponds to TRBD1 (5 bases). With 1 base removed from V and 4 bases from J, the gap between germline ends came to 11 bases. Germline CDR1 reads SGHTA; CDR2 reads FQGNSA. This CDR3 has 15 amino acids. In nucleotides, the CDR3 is TGTGCCAGCAGCTTAGTGTGGGGGGGGAATCAGCCCCAGCATTTT. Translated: CASSLVWGGNQPQHF.

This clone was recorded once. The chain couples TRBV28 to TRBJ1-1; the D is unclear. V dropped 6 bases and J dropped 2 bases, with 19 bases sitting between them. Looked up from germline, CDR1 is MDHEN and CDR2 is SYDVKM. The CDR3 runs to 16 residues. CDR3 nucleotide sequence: TGTGCCAGCAGCCGAAACTTGGGGAGCCTTAACACTGAAGCTTTCTTT. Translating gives CASSRNLGSLNTEAFF. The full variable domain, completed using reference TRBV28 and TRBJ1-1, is DVKVTQSSRYLVKRTGEKVFLECVQDMDHENMFWYRQDPGLGLRLIYFSYDVKMKEKGDIPEGYSVSREKKERFSLILESASTNQTSMYLCASSRNLGSLNTEAFFGQGTRLTVV.

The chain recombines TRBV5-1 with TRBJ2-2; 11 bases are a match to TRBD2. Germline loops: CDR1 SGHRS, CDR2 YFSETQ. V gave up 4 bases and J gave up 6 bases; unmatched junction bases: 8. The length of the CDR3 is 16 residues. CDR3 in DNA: TGCGCCAGCAGCGCCCAACTAGCGGGAGTCGCCGGGGAGCTGTTTTTT. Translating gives CASSAQLAGVAGELFF.

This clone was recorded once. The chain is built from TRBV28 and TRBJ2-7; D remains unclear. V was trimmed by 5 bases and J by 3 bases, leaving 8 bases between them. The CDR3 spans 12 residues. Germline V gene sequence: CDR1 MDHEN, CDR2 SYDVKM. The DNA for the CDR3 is TGTGCCAGCAGTGAGCCGTTCTACGAGCAGTACTTC. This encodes CASSEPFYEQYF.

CDR3 sequence (DNA): TGCAGTGCCTTAGATGCTTTGGGCTACACCTTC. Encoded protein: CSALDALGYTF. The V and J genes are TRBV20-1 and TRBJ1-2, with D uncertain. Looked up from germline, CDR1 is DFQATT and CDR2 is SNEGSKA (reference sequence). V lost 6 bases, J lost 8 bases, and 13 bases lay in between. This CDR3 region has 11 residues.

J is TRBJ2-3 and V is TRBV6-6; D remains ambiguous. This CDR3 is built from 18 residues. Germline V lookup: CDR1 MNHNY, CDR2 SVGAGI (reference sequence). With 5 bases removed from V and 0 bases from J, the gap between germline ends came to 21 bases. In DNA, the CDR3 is TGTGCCAGCAGTCCACGCGGTGGAGTCACGTCTAGCACAGATACGCAGTATTTT. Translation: CASSPRGGVTSSTDTQYF.

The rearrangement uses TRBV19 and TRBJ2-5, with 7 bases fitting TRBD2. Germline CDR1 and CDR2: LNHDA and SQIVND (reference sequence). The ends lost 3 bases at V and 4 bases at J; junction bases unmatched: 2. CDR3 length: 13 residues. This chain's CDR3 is CASSIGGVETQYF. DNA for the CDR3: TGTGCCAGTAGTATTGGGGGGGTAGAGACCCAGTACTTC.

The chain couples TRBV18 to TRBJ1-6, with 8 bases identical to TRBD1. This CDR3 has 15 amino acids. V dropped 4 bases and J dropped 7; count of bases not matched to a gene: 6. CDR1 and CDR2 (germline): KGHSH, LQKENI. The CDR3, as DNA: TGTGCCAGCTCACGACAGGGGACGAAAAATTCACCCCTCCACTTT. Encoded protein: CASSRQGTKNSPLHF.

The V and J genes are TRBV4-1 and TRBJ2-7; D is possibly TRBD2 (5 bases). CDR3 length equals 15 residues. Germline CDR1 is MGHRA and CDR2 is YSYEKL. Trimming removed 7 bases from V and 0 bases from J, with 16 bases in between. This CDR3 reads CASKLGPLSSYEQYF. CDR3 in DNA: TGCGCCAGCAAACTAGGACCCCTGAGCTCCTACGAGCAGTACTTC.

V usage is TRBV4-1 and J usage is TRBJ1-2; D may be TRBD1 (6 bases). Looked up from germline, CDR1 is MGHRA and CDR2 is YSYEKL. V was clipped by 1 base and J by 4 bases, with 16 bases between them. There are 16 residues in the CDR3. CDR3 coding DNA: TGCGCCAGCAGCCAAGTTTACGAGGGGGAGGGCTATGGCTACACCTTC. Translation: CASSQVYEGEGYGYTF.

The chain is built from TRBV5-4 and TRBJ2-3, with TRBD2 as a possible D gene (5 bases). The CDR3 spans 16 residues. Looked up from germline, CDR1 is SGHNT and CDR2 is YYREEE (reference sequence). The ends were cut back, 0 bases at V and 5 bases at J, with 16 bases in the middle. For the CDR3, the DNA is TGTGCCAGCAGCTTGGGATCGGGAAGGGATAGAGATACGCAGTATTTT. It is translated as CASSLGSGRDRDTQYF.

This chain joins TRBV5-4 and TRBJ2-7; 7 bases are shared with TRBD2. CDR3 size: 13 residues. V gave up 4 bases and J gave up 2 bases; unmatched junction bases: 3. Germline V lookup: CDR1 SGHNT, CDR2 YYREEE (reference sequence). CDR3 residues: CASSSGTAYEQYF. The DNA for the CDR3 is TGTGCCAGCAGCAGCGGGACTGCCTACGAGCAGTACTTC.

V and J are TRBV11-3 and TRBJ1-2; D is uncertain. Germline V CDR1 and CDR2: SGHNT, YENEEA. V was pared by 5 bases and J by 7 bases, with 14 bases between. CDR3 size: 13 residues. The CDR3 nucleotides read TGTGCCAGCAGCACCAGTTTTACGGGTGGCTACACCTTC. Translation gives CASSTSFTGGYTF.

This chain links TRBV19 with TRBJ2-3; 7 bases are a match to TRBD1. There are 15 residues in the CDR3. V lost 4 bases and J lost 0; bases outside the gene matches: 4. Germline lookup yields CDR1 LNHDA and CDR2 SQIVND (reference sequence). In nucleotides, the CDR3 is TGTGCCAGTAGTACCTACAGGGGAAGCACAGATACGCAGTATTTT. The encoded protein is CASSTYRGSTDTQYF.

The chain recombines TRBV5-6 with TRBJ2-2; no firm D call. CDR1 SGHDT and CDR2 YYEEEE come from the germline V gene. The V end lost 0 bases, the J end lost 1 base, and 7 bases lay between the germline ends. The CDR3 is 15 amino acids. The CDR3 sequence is CASSLEALNTGELFF. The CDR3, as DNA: TGTGCCAGCAGCTTGGAAGCCCTGAACACCGGGGAGCTGTTTTTT.

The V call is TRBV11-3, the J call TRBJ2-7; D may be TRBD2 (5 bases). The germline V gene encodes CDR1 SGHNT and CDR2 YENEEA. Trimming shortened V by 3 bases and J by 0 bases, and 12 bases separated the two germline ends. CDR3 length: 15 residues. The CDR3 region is CASSFRAESSYEQYF. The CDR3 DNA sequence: TGTGCCAGCAGCTTCCGAGCGGAGAGCTCCTACGAGCAGTACTTC.

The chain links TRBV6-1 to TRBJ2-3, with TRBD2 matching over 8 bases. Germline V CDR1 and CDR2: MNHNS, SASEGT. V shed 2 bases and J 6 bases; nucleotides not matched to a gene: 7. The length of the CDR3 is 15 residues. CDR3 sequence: CASSEWGLGVDTQYF. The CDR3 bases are TGTGCCAGCAGTGAATGGGGACTAGGGGTGGATACGCAGTATTTT.

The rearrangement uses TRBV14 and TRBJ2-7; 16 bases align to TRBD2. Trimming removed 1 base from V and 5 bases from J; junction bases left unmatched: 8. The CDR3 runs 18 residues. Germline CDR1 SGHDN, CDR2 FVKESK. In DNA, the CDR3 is TGTGCCAGCAGCCAAGGCAAGGGACTAGCGGGAGGGCCTAACGAGCAGTACTTC. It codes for CASSQGKGLAGGPNEQYF.

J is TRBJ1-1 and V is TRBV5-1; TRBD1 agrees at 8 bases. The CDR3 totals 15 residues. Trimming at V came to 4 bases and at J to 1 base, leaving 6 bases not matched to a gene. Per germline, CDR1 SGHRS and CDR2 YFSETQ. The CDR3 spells CASSVQGVGNTEAFF. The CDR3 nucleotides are TGCGCCAGCAGCGTACAGGGGGTCGGGAACACTGAAGCTTTCTTT. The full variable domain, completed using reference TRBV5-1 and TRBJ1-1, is KAGVTQTPRYLIKTRGQQVTLSCSPISGHRSVSWYQQTPGQGLQFLFEYFSETQRNKGNFPGRFSGRQFSNSRSEMNVSTLELGDSALYLCASSVQGVGNTEAFFGQGTRLTVV.

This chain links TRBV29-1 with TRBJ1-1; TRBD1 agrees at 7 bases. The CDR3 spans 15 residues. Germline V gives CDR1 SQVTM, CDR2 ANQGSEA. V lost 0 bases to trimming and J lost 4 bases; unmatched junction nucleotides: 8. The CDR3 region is CSVEDEGRGVTEAFF. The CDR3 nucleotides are TGCAGCGTTGAAGATGAGGGCAGGGGGGTCACTGAAGCTTTCTTT. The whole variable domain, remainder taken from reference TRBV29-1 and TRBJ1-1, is SAVISQKPSRDICQRGTSLTIQCQVDSQVTMMFWYRQQPGQSLTLIATANQGSEATYESGFVIDKFPISRPNLTFSTLTVSNMSPEDSSIYLCSVEDEGRGVTEAFFGQGTRLTVV.